The rows below give T cell receptor beta chains drawn from one sample of a study of shared clonotypes between healthy human individuals. Measured with immunoSEQ multiplex PCR; TCRdb has only the in-frame clones, and not every one. The table lists approximately 1.5 million clones, roughly 98% of them singletons. Sequenced: naive CD4+ T cells sorted from blood. These receptors were taken from a young man in good health. Each CDR3 is given with its conserved first and last residue. D genes are given only for firm matches. Size is omitted from some rows. Given values are once, few, many or a class for expanded clones.

j_gene	abundance	d_gene	v_gene	CDR3aa	CDR3nt
TRBJ2-1	-	-	TRBV19	CASSIGRDEQFF	TGTGCCAGTAGTATAGGCCGGGATGAGCAGTTCTTC
TRBJ2-3	once	TRBD2	TRBV19	CASNNGGLAGGGDTQYF	TGTGCCAGTAACAACGGGGGACTAGCGGGAGGCGGAGATACGCAGTATTTT
TRBJ2-1	-	-	TRBV4-1	CASSQGHSANEQFF	TGCGCCAGCAGCCAAGGTCATAGTGCGAATGAGCAGTTCTTC
TRBJ2-3	-	-	TRBV5-1	CASSLEVSPTYTQYF	TGCGCCAGCAGCTTGGAGGTTTCGCCCACCTATACGCAGTATTTT
TRBJ1-2	-	-	TRBV28	CASSPGQSLSYGYTF	TGTGCCAGCAGTCCAGGCCAATCGTTAAGCTATGGCTACACCTTC
TRBJ2-7	-	-	TRBV20-1	CSASQGGQYF	TGCAGTGCCAGCCAGGGTGGGCAGTACTTC
TRBJ2-1	-	-	TRBV30	CASSVLVPYNEQFF	TGTGCCTCCTCCGTACTAGTACCGTACAATGAGCAGTTCTTC
TRBJ2-3	-	-	TRBV7-2	CASSPGLSPSQQYF	TGTGCCAGCAGCCCTGGACTTTCCCCCTCACAGCAGTATTTT
TRBJ2-1	-	-	TRBV2	CASMSSSYNEQFF	TGTGCCAGCATGTCAAGCTCCTACAATGAGCAGTTCTTC
TRBJ2-7	-	TRBD1	TRBV30	CAWSGTGGGYEQYF	TGTGCCTGGAGTGGGACAGGGGGCGGTTACGAGCAGTACTTC
TRBJ2-1	-	TRBD2	TRBV9	CASSVEGGRTYNEQFF	TGTGCCAGCAGCGTAGAAGGCGGGAGGACCTACAATGAGCAGTTCTTC
TRBJ2-7	-	TRBD1	TRBV6-6	CASSYTGQGAREQYF	TGTGCCAGCAGTTACACGGGACAGGGGGCTCGGGAGCAGTACTTC
TRBJ1-1	-	-	TRBV6-6	CASSNGGTGEAFF	TGTGCCAGCTCCAACGGGGGCACGGGAGAAGCTTTCTTT
TRBJ2-3	-	TRBD2	TRBV19	CASGGPREAGTDTQYF	TGTGCCTCTGGGGGGCCGCGGGAGGCCGGTACAGATACGCAGTATTTT
TRBJ1-4	-	-	TRBV4-3	CASSQDGQGREKLFF	TGCGCCAGCAGCCAAGATGGTCAGGGTCGGGAAAAACTGTTTTTT
TRBJ2-1	-	-	TRBV30	CAWTSSYNEQFF	TGTGCCTGGACTAGCTCCTACAATGAGCAGTTCTTC
TRBJ1-4	-	-	TRBV5-4	CASSPDKGTNEKLFF	TGTGCCAGCAGCCCAGACAAGGGGACTAATGAAAAACTGTTTTTT
TRBJ1-2	-	-	TRBV6-1	CASFTLPDLKGYTF	TGTGCCAGCTTCACCTTACCGGATTTGAAAGGCTACACCTTC
TRBJ1-2	-	-	TRBV4-1	CASSQANLITYGYTF	TGCGCCAGCAGCCAAGCTAACTTAATTACCTATGGCTACACCTTC
TRBJ1-4	-	-	TRBV11-2	CASSRAGRELFF	TGTGCCAGCAGCCGGGCTGGCAGGGAACTGTTTTTT
TRBJ2-1	-	-	TRBV6-5	CASSPWDPSYNEQFF	TGTGCCAGCAGTCCCTGGGACCCCTCCTACAATGAGCAGTTCTTC